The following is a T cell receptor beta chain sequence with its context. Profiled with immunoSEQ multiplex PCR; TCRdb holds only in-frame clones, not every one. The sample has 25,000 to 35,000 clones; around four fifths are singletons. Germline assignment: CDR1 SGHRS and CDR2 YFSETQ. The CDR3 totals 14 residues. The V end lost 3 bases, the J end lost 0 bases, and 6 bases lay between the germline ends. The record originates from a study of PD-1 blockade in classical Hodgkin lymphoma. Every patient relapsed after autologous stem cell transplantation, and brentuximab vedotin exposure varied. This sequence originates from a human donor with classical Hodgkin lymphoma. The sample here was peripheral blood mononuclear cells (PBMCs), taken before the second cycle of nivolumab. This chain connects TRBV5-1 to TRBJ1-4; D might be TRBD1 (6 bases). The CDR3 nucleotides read TGCGCCAGCAGCTGGACAGCAACTAATGAAAAACTGTTTTTT. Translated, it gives CASSWTATNEKLFF.